This TCR beta chain derives from a study of patients and donors after allogeneic stem cell transplantation. This clonotype has a handful of counts. MiXCR was run by TCRdb on the RT-PCR reads, yielding one entry per CDR3 protein. The sample lists approximately 430,000 distinct CDR3 sequences, 16% occurring once. Input material: blood, either unsorted or a sorted T cell fraction (not recorded which). This receptor was taken from a human donor who was either an allogeneic HSCT recipient or a stem cell or donor lymphocyte infusion donor (not recorded which). It is not recorded whose cells these are; they may come from a transplant donor.

The CDR3 spells CSAPRPGENTEAFF. The CDR3 nucleotides are TGCAGTGCACCTCGGCCCGGGGAGAACACTGAAGCTTTCTTT. The chain uses TRBV20-1 and TRBJ1-1, with no clear D. CDR3 size: 14 residues. Germline V CDR1 and CDR2: DFQATT, SNEGSKA (reference sequence). Trimming removed 6 bases at V and 1 base at J, with 15 bases between.